Presented here are 27 T cell receptor beta chains from one specimen sequenced in a study of T-cell reconstitution after alpha-beta-depleted transplantation in children. Preparation of the TCRbeta library was carried out with unique molecular identifiers. TCRdb re-derived calls from the PCR reads in MiXCR, one entry per CDR3 protein. Of fewer than 550,000 distinct CDR3 sequences in the sample, roughly a tenth were seen once. This sample comprised PBMCs, obtained before TCRalphabeta/CD19-depleted stem cell transplant. These receptors were collected from a child aged 2 to 10 with inherited bone marrow failure, due to receive a stem cell transplant.

In its sample, this clonotype was seen many times. This chain joins TRBV20-1 and TRBJ2-7; a possible D gene is TRBD2 (7 bases). V lost 0 bases and J 6 bases, leaving 15 bases between the germline ends. The germline CDR1 and CDR2 sequences are DFQATT and SNEGSKA (reference sequence). The CDR3 runs to 14 residues. CDR3: CSARDLPGEGEQYF. The DNA of the CDR3 is TGCAGTGCTAGAGATCTGCCAGGGGAGGGCGAGCAGTACTTC.

This clonotype was seen at least ten times. The chain couples TRBV4-1 to TRBJ2-1; 12 bases line up with TRBD2. Germline CDR1 MGHRA, CDR2 YSYEKL. The CDR3 sequence is 18 residues long. V gave up 1 base and J gave up 5 bases; unmatched junction bases: 9. Written as DNA, the CDR3 is TGCGCCAGCAGCCAAGGCGATTCGGGACTAGCGGGCCACAATGAGCAGTTCTTC. This encodes CASSQGDSGLAGHNEQFF.

There are many counts of this clonotype. CDR3 protein: CSVQVATNYNEQFF. Here the CDR3 DNA reads TGCAGCGTTCAGGTCGCGACAAACTACAATGAGCAGTTCTTC. The V gene is TRBV29-1, the J gene TRBJ2-1; D unresolved. The CDR3 extends over 14 amino acids. The ends were cut back, 5 bases at V and 3 bases at J, with 14 bases in the middle. CDR1 is SQVTM and CDR2 is ANQGSEA in the germline V gene.

This clonotype was seen at least ten times. For the CDR3, the DNA is TGCAGCGTTATACAGGGGATGGCCTACGAGCAGTACTTC. This gives the protein CSVIQGMAYEQYF. This chain connects TRBV29-1 to TRBJ2-7; 7 bases match TRBD1. CDR1 is SQVTM and CDR2 is ANQGSEA in the germline V gene. J lost 2 bases, V lost 5 bases, and 6 bases had no gene match. The CDR3 is made up of 13 amino acids.

This clonotype was seen a handful of times. The genes are TRBV25-1 and TRBJ2-1; 8 nucleotides match TRBD2. With 5 bases clipped from V and 12 bases from J, the junction kept 12 bases outside the gene matches. The CDR3 is 14 amino acids. The germline CDR1 and CDR2 sequences are MGHDK and SYGVNS. The chain's CDR3 is CASSRLASRGRQFF. CDR3 bases: TGTGCCAGCAGTCGACTAGCGTCACGCGGACGGCAGTTCTTC.

This clonotype was counted at least ten times. In DNA, the CDR3 is TGTGCCACCCGGGCGTCGGGGAACACTGAAGCTTTCTTT. It codes for CATRASGNTEAFF. The chain recombines TRBV10-3 with TRBJ1-1; D gene uncertain. CDR3 size: 13 residues. V lost 10 bases, J lost 1 base, and 13 bases lay in between. Germline CDR1 reads ENHRY; CDR2 reads SYGVKD.

This clonotype was observed at least ten times. In DNA form, the CDR3 reads TGTGCCAGCAGTTACTCGGCCGTTCTGAACACTGAAGCTTTCTTT. This codes for CASSYSAVLNTEAFF. The chain combines TRBV6-2 or TRBV6-3 with TRBJ1-1; no firm D call. V was shortened by 0 bases and J by 0 bases, with 8 bases between the two germline ends. The V gene's germline CDR1 is MNHEY and CDR2 SVGEGT. The CDR3 has 15 amino acids.

This clonotype has a count of ten or more. The CDR3 nucleotides are TGTGCCAGCAGCCTACTAGCGGTAGACTGGGGTGAGCAGTTCTTC. It encodes CASSLLAVDWGEQFF. The chain employs TRBV28 and TRBJ2-1; 8 nucleotides line up with TRBD2. This CDR3 is built from 15 residues. J lost 9 bases, V lost 6 bases, and 13 bases had no gene match. Germline CDR1 is MDHEN and CDR2 is SYDVKM.

This clonotype has at least ten counts. The rearrangement joins TRBV5-5 to TRBJ1-5; 7 bases agree with TRBD1. In germline, CDR1 is SGHKS, CDR2 YYEKEE (reference sequence). This CDR3 has 14 amino acids. J lost 5 bases, V lost 0 bases, and 2 bases had no gene match. In nucleotides, the CDR3 is TGTGCCAGCAGCTTGGCCCAGGGGGATCAGCCCCAGCATTTT. This sequence encodes CASSLAQGDQPQHF.

Many counts were recorded for this clonotype. The CDR3 sequence: CASSSGTSGIFTYEQYF. The CDR3 DNA follows: TGTGCCAGCAGCTCCGGGACTAGCGGGATCTTTACCTACGAGCAGTACTTC. The J gene is TRBJ2-7, the V gene TRBV7-2, with TRBD2 matching over 13 bases. The germline gives CDR1 SGHTA, CDR2 FQGNSA. CDR3 length: 17 amino acids. With V trimmed by 4 bases and J by 2 bases, 8 bases remained unmatched.

The chain carries TRBV27 and TRBJ2-2; TRBD2 aligns across 8 bases. Germline V CDR1 and CDR2: MNHEY, SMNVEV (reference sequence). The CDR3 is 14 residues long. J was trimmed by 4 bases and V by 4 bases; bases with no gene match: 2. CDR3 protein: CASSSGTSTGELFF. The CDR3 DNA sequence: TGTGCCAGCAGTTCCGGGACTAGCACCGGGGAGCTGTTTTTT.

This clonotype was counted at least ten times. The rearrangement links TRBV5-1 to TRBJ1-2, with D tentatively TRBD1 (5 bases). Trimming removed 1 base from V and 8 bases from J, with 15 bases in between. The CDR3 has 14 amino acids. CDR1 is SGHRS and CDR2 is YFSETQ in the germline V gene. CDR3 DNA: TGCGCCAGCAGCTTGTTTGGTCAGGGAGAGGGCTACACCTTC. Translated: CASSLFGQGEGYTF.

This clonotype was found a few times. The chain combines TRBV4-1 with TRBJ2-7; D unresolved. The ends were cut back, 0 bases at V and 7 bases at J, with 7 bases in the middle. Germline V gene data show CDR1 as MGHRA and CDR2 as YSYEKL. The CDR3 spans 12 residues. CDR3 protein: CASSQDSVEQYF. DNA of the CDR3: TGCGCCAGCAGCCAAGATAGTGTTGAGCAGTACTTC.

This clonotype showed up many times. This chain uses TRBV29-1 with TRBJ2-2; perhaps D is TRBD1 or TRBD2 (5 bases each). The germline V and J ends were trimmed by 7 bases and 3 bases, with 12 bases remaining between them. CDR1 is SQVTM and CDR2 is ANQGSEA in the germline V gene. The CDR3 totals 13 residues. The CDR3 here is CSATGGYTGELFF. The CDR3 region has the DNA TGCAGCGCTACAGGCGGGTACACCGGGGAGCTGTTTTTT.

The rearrangement uses TRBV5-1 and TRBJ2-3; 15 bases align to TRBD2. Germline trimming cut 4 bases from V and 0 bases from J; bases unmatched to any gene: 6. This CDR3 contains 18 residues. CDR1 and CDR2 from the germline V gene are SGHRS and YFSETQ. DNA of the CDR3: TGCGCCAGCAGCAAAGGGACTAGCGGGAGGTACAGCACAGATACGCAGTATTTT. Encoded protein: CASSKGTSGRYSTDTQYF.

This clonotype was counted ten times or more. The J gene is TRBJ2-3, the V gene TRBV14; maybe TRBD2 (6 bases). The CDR3 is 16 amino acids. CDR1 is SGHDN and CDR2 is FVKESK in the germline V gene. The ends were cut back, 1 base at V and 1 base at J, with 12 bases in the middle. CDR3 region: CASSQGRAWGTDTQYF. CDR3 bases: TGTGCCAGCAGCCAAGGGAGGGCGTGGGGCACAGATACGCAGTATTTT.

The table lists this clonotype with many counts. The chain is built from TRBV11-2 and TRBJ2-2; 7 nucleotides agree with TRBD1. The CDR3 is 15 residues long. V shed 4 bases and J 0 bases; nucleotides not matched to a gene: 2. The germline CDR1 and CDR2 sequences are SGHAT and FQNNGV. The CDR3 is CASSSTGTNTGELFF. The CDR3, as DNA: TGTGCCAGCAGCTCGACAGGGACGAACACCGGGGAGCTGTTTTTT.

This chain uses TRBV20-1 with TRBJ2-7; D may be TRBD1 (6 bases). This CDR3 is built from 13 residues. CDR1 is DFQATT and CDR2 is SNEGSKA in the germline V gene (reference sequence). CDR3 residues: CRPLQGAFDEQYF. The CDR3 DNA reads TGCAGGCCGCTACAGGGCGCCTTCGACGAGCAGTACTTC.

The CDR3 protein is CAWSPGAASGRRETGELFF. CDR3 DNA sequence: TGTGCCTGGAGCCCGGGGGCGGCTAGCGGGAGAAGGGAAACCGGGGAGCTGTTTTTT. The chain joins TRBV30 to TRBJ2-2; 10 bases are shared with TRBD2. This CDR3 has 19 amino acids. J gave up 5 bases and V 3 bases, and 18 bases lay outside the gene matches. CDR1 and CDR2 from the germline V gene are GTSNPN and SVGIG (reference sequence).

This clonotype was counted many times. The genes are TRBV28 and TRBJ1-5; 8 bases match TRBD1. Germline V gene sequence: CDR1 MDHEN, CDR2 SYDVKM. The V gene end was trimmed by 6 bases and the J gene end by 4 bases; junction bases not matched to a gene: 5. The CDR3 contains 14 residues. The CDR3 loop is CASSRGQGNQPQHF. The CDR3 coding sequence is TGTGCCAGCAGCCGTGGACAGGGAAATCAGCCCCAGCATTTT.

On this clonotype itself: A read error may be the cause here, since a much bigger clone is one base away. The chain uses TRBV7-2 and TRBJ1-2; tentative D call: TRBD1 (5 bases). Germline V gene data show CDR1 as SGHTA and CDR2 as FQGNSA. CDR3 length equals 13 residues. Between the trimmed V and J ends, which lost 0 bases and 10 bases, there was a span of 12 bases. Written as DNA, the CDR3 is TGTGCCAGCAGCTTAGCTTGGGGCGAGGACTACACCTTC. It encodes CASSLAWGEDYTF. The full variable domain, rest sourced from reference TRBV7-2 and TRBJ1-2, is GAGVSQSPSNKVTEKGKDVELRCDPISGHTALYWYRQSLGQGLEFLIYFQGNSAPDKSGLPSDRFSAERTGGSVSTLTIQRTQQEDSAVYLCASSLAWGEDYTFGSGTRLTVV.

This clonotype was seen at least ten times. V gene TRBV5-1 combines with J gene TRBJ2-6; possible D gene TRBD1, 6 bases. CDR1 and CDR2 from the germline V gene are SGHRS and YFSETQ. This CDR3 has 15 amino acids. V lost 3 bases and J lost 1, with 8 bases in between. CDR3 coding DNA: TGCGCCAGCAGCTCAACAGGGTCTGGGGCCAACGTCCTGACTTTC. As protein: CASSSTGSGANVLTF.

This clonotype was seen ten or more times. The rearrangement links TRBV5-6 to TRBJ2-1; the match to TRBD2 covers 10 bases. Germline loops: CDR1 SGHDT, CDR2 YYEEEE. CDR3 length equals 16 residues. The V and J ends lost 4 bases and 10 bases, in that order; junction bases with no gene match: 14. Here the CDR3 reads CASSVVSGRPSDEQFF. The DNA of the CDR3 is TGTGCCAGCAGCGTTGTTAGCGGGAGGCCTTCCGACGAGCAGTTCTTC. Complete variable domain (other parts from reference TRBV5-6 and TRBJ2-1): DAGVTQSPTHLIKTRGQQVTLRCSPKSGHDTVSWYQQALGQGPQFIFQYYEEEERQRGNFPDRFSGHQFPNYSSELNVNALLLGDSALYLCASSVVSGRPSDEQFFGPGTRLTVL.

This clonotype showed up many times. The chain uses TRBV11-2 and TRBJ2-2; 7 positions agree with TRBD1. CDR3 length: 15 amino acids. J gave up 0 bases and V 6 bases, and 4 bases lay outside the gene matches. Germline CDR1 reads SGHAT; CDR2 reads FQNNGV. CDR3 region: CASRGGPPNTGELFF. CDR3 DNA sequence: TGTGCCAGCAGAGGGGGCCCCCCGAACACCGGGGAGCTGTTTTTT. The variable domain in full, completed from reference TRBV11-2 and TRBJ2-2, reads EAGVAQSPRYKIIEKRQSVAFWCNPISGHATLYWYQQILGQGPKLLIQFQNNGVVDDSQLPKDRFSAERLKGVDSTLKIQPAKLEDSAVYLCASRGGPPNTGELFFGEGSRLTVL.

This clonotype was seen many times. This chain joins TRBV14 and TRBJ2-5; 10 positions agree with TRBD1. The CDR3 is 15 amino acids. The V and J ends lost 4 bases and 2 bases, in that order; junction bases with no gene match: 4. Germline lookup yields CDR1 SGHDN and CDR2 FVKESK. The CDR3 sequence is CASSRRTGGQETQYF. CDR3 sequence (DNA): TGTGCCAGCAGCCGGAGGACAGGGGGACAAGAGACCCAGTACTTC.

This clonotype was counted a single time. A single base separates this from a much larger clone, so it may be a read error. The CDR3 carries no conserved terminal phenylalanine or tryptophan, so it likely arises from a read error. The CDR3 loop is CASSLETPRRGRRSYNEQFL. The CDR3 region has the DNA TGTGCCAGCAGTTTGGAGACTCCCCGCCGCGGGAGGAGGTCCTACAATGAGCAGTTCTTA. This chain links TRBV28 with TRBJ2-1; 8 bases are shared with TRBD2. This CDR3 has 20 residues. V shed 3 bases, J shed 1 base, and the junction held 17 bases outside the gene matches. Germline CDR1 is MDHEN and CDR2 is SYDVKM.

This clonotype was seen a few times. V and J are TRBV7-6 and TRBJ2-6, with 7 bases aligning to TRBD1. The V gene's germline CDR1 is SGHVS and CDR2 FNYEAQ. J lost 0 bases, V lost 1 base, and 15 bases had no gene match. The CDR3 runs to 21 residues. The CDR3 loop reads CASSLGPDVGTDLSGANVLTF. In DNA form, the CDR3 reads TGTGCCAGCAGCTTAGGTCCCGATGTAGGGACAGACCTCTCTGGGGCCAACGTCCTGACTTTC.